The T cell receptor beta chain described here comes from a study of blood T cell repertoires in COVID-19. Across the whole study: COVID-19 samples, acute and convalescent, were from the United States, Italy and Spain.

Germline loops: CDR1 SGHAT, CDR2 FQNNGV. V was trimmed by 1 base and J by 2 bases, leaving 12 bases between them. This CDR3 is 15 amino acids long. The table came from immunoSEQ multiplex PCR; TCRdb's copy has only in-frame clones and leaves some out. The sample lists about 190,000 clones, about 80% occurring once. What was sequenced was peripheral blood. This receptor was taken from a man aged 60 to 69 with acute or convalescent COVID-19. V and J are TRBV11-2 and TRBJ2-7; D may be TRBD1 (6 bases). In DNA form, the CDR3 reads TGTGCCAGCAGCTTAGCCCCAGGGGAAACCTACGAGCAGTACTTC. Amino acid sequence: CASSLAPGETYEQYF. The full variable domain, completed using reference TRBV11-2 and TRBJ2-7, is EAGVAQSPRYKIIEKRQSVAFWCNPISGHATLYWYQQILGQGPKLLIQFQNNGVVDDSQLPKDRFSAERLKGVDSTLKIQPAKLEDSAVYLCASSLAPGETYEQYFGPGTRLTVT.